Presented here are 26 T cell receptor beta chains from one specimen sequenced in a study of CD8+CD57+ T cells in acquired aplastic anemia. Patients selected for sequencing had displayed CD8+CD57+ cell expansion by flow cytometry. CDR3 and TCR beta VDJ profiling relied on genomic DNA as the template. TCRdb analysed the reads with MiXCR anew, one entry per CDR3 protein. In the table there are roughly 250,000 distinct CDR3 sequences, approximately 45% of which are singletons. Sequencing used sorted CD4+, CD8+, or CD8+CD57+ T cells (not recorded which) from PBMCs. The receptors here all came from a human donor with aplastic anemia.

The rearrangement joins TRBV2 to TRBJ1-1; D is ambiguous. Germline values: CDR1 SNHLY, CDR2 FYNNEI. Trimming left V 1 base short and J 6 bases short, with 18 bases between. The CDR3 runs 16 residues. The CDR3 sequence: CASSEGESAGNAEAFF. The CDR3 nucleotides read TGTGCCAGCAGTGAAGGGGAGTCGGCAGGTAACGCTGAAGCTTTCTTT.

About this clonotype: The CDR3 ends on some other residue instead of the conserved phenylalanine or tryptophan, so this is likely a read error. This chain connects TRBV2 to TRBJ2-1; the D call may be TRBD1 or TRBD2 (5 bases each). V was shortened by 5 bases and J by 7 bases, with 9 bases between the two germline ends. This CDR3 is built from 12 residues. Germline CDR1 SNHLY, CDR2 FYNNEI. The CDR3 DNA reads TGTGCCAGCAGTTTGGGGGTGAATGAGCAGTTCCTC. Translated: CASSLGVNEQFL.

The chain recombines TRBV6-1 with TRBJ2-5; D gene unclear. Germline CDR1 MNHNS, CDR2 SASEGT. Trimming removed 7 bases at V and 8 bases at J, with 20 bases between. CDR3 length: 14 amino acids. CDR3 bases: TGTGCCAGCACCGCACAACAGCTGACGGGTACCCAGTACTTC. It translates to CASTAQQLTGTQYF.

The V and J genes are TRBV9 and TRBJ1-1; D possibly corresponds to TRBD1 (5 bases). Trimming took 5 bases from V and 5 from J, leaving 13 bases between them. The CDR3 is 13 residues long. The germline V gene encodes CDR1 SGDLS and CDR2 YYNGEE. The CDR3: CASSPQGFTEAFF. CDR3 DNA sequence: TGTGCCAGCAGTCCCCAGGGTTTTACTGAAGCTTTCTTT.

This clonotype has ten or more counts. This rearrangement joins TRBV2 to TRBJ1-5; 11 bases align to TRBD1. Losses at the gene ends were 3 bases for V and 4 bases for J; bases not matched to a gene: 5. The V gene's germline CDR1 is SNHLY and CDR2 FYNNEI. This CDR3 region has 16 residues. Here the CDR3 reads CASSDRDRGLNQPQHF. The CDR3 region has the DNA TGTGCCAGCAGTGATAGGGACAGGGGGTTGAATCAGCCCCAGCATTTT.

This clonotype was seen repeatedly, ten times or more. The gene calls are TRBV6-6 and TRBJ1-2, with TRBD1 matching over 10 bases. Germline CDR1 reads MNHNY; CDR2 reads SVGAGI (reference sequence). The CDR3 is made up of 17 amino acids. Trimming cost V 0 bases and J 6 bases; bases outside gene matches: 10. This chain's CDR3 is CASSYSLRQGAENGYTF. CDR3 DNA: TGTGCCAGCAGTTACTCCTTACGACAGGGGGCAGAGAATGGCTACACCTTC.

This clonotype turned up a few times. This may be a read error, as it is one base from a much larger clone. The chain recombines TRBV9 with TRBJ2-3; perhaps TRBD2 as D (6 bases). Germline CDR1 and CDR2: SGDLS and YYNGEE. The CDR3 is 15 amino acids. V lost 3 bases, J lost 2 bases, and 13 bases lay in between. Written as DNA, the CDR3 is TGTGCCAGCAGCGCTAACGGGAGCGCCACAGATACGCAGTATTTT. Translating it yields CASSANGSATDTQYF.

This clonotype was counted at least ten times. The chain uses TRBV19 and TRBJ2-7; 7 bases line up with TRBD1. CDR1 is LNHDA and CDR2 is SQIVND in the germline V gene (reference sequence). This CDR3 region has 18 residues. V shed 5 bases and J 1 base; nucleotides not matched to a gene: 17. CDR3 coding DNA: TGTGCCAGTAGTTTACGACCCGAGCGGACAGGACAATCCTACGAGCAGTACTTC. It translates to CASSLRPERTGQSYEQYF.

This chain uses TRBV12-3 or TRBV12-4 with TRBJ1-2; the match to TRBD1 covers 9 bases. The CDR3 consists of 17 residues. Trimming removed 2 bases from V and 4 bases from J; junction bases left unmatched: 11. CDR3 sequence reads: CASSLPPTMDRGYGYTF. Here the CDR3 DNA reads TGTGCCAGCAGTTTACCGCCAACGATGGACAGGGGCTATGGCTACACCTTC.

This clonotype was recorded at least ten times. The chain couples TRBV30 to TRBJ1-5; D ambiguous. With 2 bases removed from V and 4 bases from J, the gap between germline ends came to 9 bases. The germline V gene encodes CDR1 GTSNPN and CDR2 SVGIG (reference sequence). This CDR3 is 13 amino acids long. The CDR3 loop is CAWSSDHNQPQHF. The DNA of the CDR3 is TGTGCCTGGAGTAGTGACCATAATCAGCCCCAGCATTTT.

This clonotype was counted at least ten times. The V gene is TRBV5-6, the J gene TRBJ2-1; the D gene could be TRBD1 or TRBD2 (5 bases each). CDR3 length: 13 residues. V was shortened by 4 bases and J by 5 bases, with 10 bases between the two germline ends. CDR1 and CDR2 (germline): SGHDT, YYEEEE. The CDR3 nucleotides read TGTGCCAGCAGCCAGGGAGTAAACAATGAGCAGTTCTTC. Translated: CASSQGVNNEQFF. The full variable domain, in which reference TRBV5-6 and TRBJ2-1 provide the parts outside the CDR3, is DAGVTQSPTHLIKTRGQQVTLRCSPKSGHDTVSWYQQALGQGPQFIFQYYEEEERQRGNFPDRFSGHQFPNYSSELNVNALLLGDSALYLCASSQGVNNEQFFGPGTRLTVL.

The chain couples TRBV5-1 to TRBJ2-1; D not certain. The CDR3 is made up of 13 amino acids. The V and J ends lost 2 bases and 8 bases respectively, with 11 bases between them. Germline CDR1 reads SGHRS; CDR2 reads YFSETQ. The CDR3 bases are TGCGCCAGCAGCTTCGGATATGACGATGAGCAGTTCTTC. This encodes CASSFGYDDEQFF.

Ten or more counts support this clonotype. The chain is built from TRBV5-6 and TRBJ1-5; 9 nucleotides line up with TRBD1. Germline V gene lookup returns CDR1 SGHDT and CDR2 YYEEEE. V lost 1 base and J lost 4; bases outside the gene matches: 12. This CDR3 spans 18 amino acids. The CDR3 DNA follows: TGTGCCAGCAGCTTGTTCTTTGATTTCGGGACAGGGAATCAGCCCCAGCATTTT. Protein product: CASSLFFDFGTGNQPQHF.

In its sample, this clonotype was seen a few times. This chain connects TRBV20-1 to TRBJ2-7; 10 positions match TRBD2. The J segment lost 3 bases and the V segment lost 3 bases, leaving 5 bases of the junction unmatched. The CDR3 has 14 amino acids. The germline V gene has CDR1 DFQATT and CDR2 SNEGSKA (reference sequence). The CDR3 nucleotides read TGCAGTGCTAGTTTTGTAGCGGGAGGCTACGAGCAGTACTTC. Residues: CSASFVAGGYEQYF.

This chain uses TRBV19 with TRBJ2-7, with unresolved D. The CDR3 has 13 amino acids. CDR1 and CDR2 from the germline V gene are LNHDA and SQIVND (reference sequence). V was cut by 7 bases and J by 4 bases, with 14 bases left in between. The CDR3 region is CASKKGGDYEQYF. CDR3 DNA sequence: TGTGCCAGTAAAAAGGGCGGCGATTACGAGCAGTACTTC.

The rearrangement links TRBV7-6 to TRBJ2-1, with TRBD2 identical over 9 bases. Germline V gene data show CDR1 as SGHVS and CDR2 as FNYEAQ. The CDR3 loop spans 12 amino acids. The V gene end was trimmed by 2 bases and the J gene end by 10 bases; junction bases not matched to a gene: 0. CDR3 sequence (DNA): TGTGCCAGCAGCTTAAGCGGGAGGGAGCAGTTCTTC. Residues: CASSLSGREQFF.

Details on this clonotype: A clone one base away is much larger, so this may be a read error. This CDR3 reads CASSEGANTEAFF. The CDR3 region has the DNA TGTGCCAGCAGTGAAGGCGCCAACACTGAAGCTTTCTTT. The rearrangement joins TRBV6-1 to TRBJ1-1; D gene unclear. Trimming pared 1 base from V and 2 bases from J, leaving 5 bases between. Per germline, CDR1 MNHNS and CDR2 SASEGT. CDR3 length equals 13 residues.

The rearrangement links TRBV20-1 to TRBJ2-1, with 9 bases fitting TRBD1. CDR3 length: 14 residues. The germline gives CDR1 DFQATT, CDR2 SNEGSKA (reference sequence). After removal of 6 bases from V and 3 bases from J, the junction contained 6 bases not matched to a gene. The CDR3 DNA is TGCAGTGCCCAAGACAGGGGGTACTACAATGAGCAGTTCTTC. It specifies CSAQDRGYYNEQFF.

As for this clonotype: One end of the junction is discordant with germline, which a read error may explain. V and J are TRBV7-9 and TRBJ2-7; 9 bases align to TRBD2. Germline V CDR1 and CDR2: SEHNR, FQNEAQ (reference sequence). The CDR3 consists of 15 residues. The CDR3 sequence: CTSSRLAGSSYEQYF. CDR3 nucleotides: TGTACCAGCAGCCGCCTAGCGGGGAGCTCCTACGAGCAGTACTTC.

V usage is TRBV9 and J usage is TRBJ1-3, with TRBD1 identical over 9 bases. Losses at the gene ends were 7 bases for V and 3 bases for J; bases not matched to a gene: 5. Germline V gene data show CDR1 as SGDLS and CDR2 as YYNGEE. The CDR3 sequence is 14 residues long. The CDR3 protein is CASGATGGGNTIYF. DNA of the CDR3: TGTGCCAGCGGCGCGACAGGGGGTGGAAACACCATATATTTT.

V gene TRBV19 combines with J gene TRBJ2-7; no firm D call. This CDR3 spans 12 amino acids. V was pared by 5 bases and J by 4 bases, with 9 bases between. CDR1 and CDR2 from the germline V gene are LNHDA and SQIVND (reference sequence). The CDR3: CASSPSEYEQYF. CDR3 DNA: TGTGCCAGTAGTCCCAGTGAGTACGAGCAGTACTTC.

This clonotype was picked up many times. The chain uses TRBV29-1 and TRBJ1-2; 7 bases are a match to TRBD1. Trimming removed 6 bases from V and 8 bases from J; junction bases left unmatched: 9. Germline lookup yields CDR1 SQVTM and CDR2 ANQGSEA. The CDR3 length is 12 residues. CDR3 sequence: CSVSRGVHGYTF. The CDR3 DNA reads as TGCAGCGTGTCCAGGGGGGTGCACGGCTACACCTTC.

Many counts were recorded for this clonotype. This sequence joins TRBV20-1 and TRBJ2-1; TRBD1 aligns across 8 bases. The V and J ends lost 0 bases and 3 bases, in that order; junction bases with no gene match: 4. Germline-derived CDR1 and CDR2 are DFQATT and SNEGSKA (reference sequence). The CDR3 runs to 15 residues. The CDR3 region is CSAREDRGSYNEQFF. The CDR3 coding sequence is TGCAGTGCTAGAGAAGACAGGGGAAGCTACAATGAGCAGTTCTTC.

J is TRBJ1-1 and V is TRBV14; D gene unclear. The CDR3 runs 13 residues. From germline, CDR1 is SGHDN and CDR2 FVKESK. Trimming took off 0 bases at V and 10 bases at J, with 12 bases between the two ends. The DNA for the CDR3 is TGTGCCAGCAGCCAAGATTTAAACAATCGAGCTTTCTTT. This codes for CASSQDLNNRAFF.

This clonotype was picked up one time. This sequence joins TRBV19 and TRBJ2-7, with D perhaps TRBD1 (5 bases). Trimming shortened V by 11 bases and J by 0 bases, and 11 bases separated the two germline ends. There are 12 residues in the CDR3. In germline, CDR1 is LNHDA, CDR2 SQIVND (reference sequence). In DNA form, the CDR3 reads TGTGCCGTATACAGGAGCTCCTACGAGCAGTACGTC. Translating gives CAVYRSSYEQYV.

This clonotype appeared a few times. This chain links TRBV27 with TRBJ1-2; TRBD1 matches at 10 bases. With 6 bases clipped from V and 4 bases from J, the junction kept 14 bases outside the gene matches. Germline CDR1 MNHEY, CDR2 SMNVEV (reference sequence). The CDR3 loop spans 17 amino acids. CDR3 bases: TGTGCCAGCAGGCCCGGGACAGGGGAACACATCGGCTATGGCTACACCTTC. Protein product: CASRPGTGEHIGYGYTF.